This TCR beta chain was found in a study of Graves' ophthalmopathy and Graves' hyperthyroidism (dated by TCRdb to the late 2010s). Regarding the study in general: Peripheral blood samples were taken at the time of initial diagnosis, before any treatment was given. The study used TCR beta repertoire signatures to distinguish Graves' ophthalmopathy from Graves' hyperthyroidism and to predict progression to ophthalmopathy. In total, under 150 blood samples were TCR-sequenced: 40 to 45 ophthalmopathy, roughly 77 hyperthyroidism and roughly 17 hyperthyroidism-to-ophthalmopathy patients. A discovery set of 90 to 100 patients (roughly 43 ophthalmopathy, some 58 stable hyperthyroidism) was enrolled to explore V-J signatures distinguishing ophthalmopathy from hyperthyroidism. An independent validation cohort was composed of about 20 hyperthyroidism patients and around 15 patients who later progressed from hyperthyroidism to ophthalmopathy. T-cell repertoires of thyroid tissue and blood were compared in six hyperthyroidism patients. After sampling, hyperthyroidism patients received methimazole starting at 30 mg daily, and ophthalmopathy patients received high-dose intravenous methylprednisolone. The 100 discovery patients were divided at random into training and test sets in a 7:3 ratio. The paper's findings and limits, for the study overall: Most expanded thyroid clonotypes with a frequency above 0.001 also appeared in blood, which suggests that blood repertoires may reflect the immune response in the thyroid. In cross-validation, the 13-signature model distinguished ophthalmopathy from stable hyperthyroidism with approximately 88% sensitivity and approximately 81% specificity, and in the test set the corresponding values were about 80% and 75%. In validation, the model predicted ophthalmopathy progression with about 64% sensitivity and less than 80% specificity; some 13 predicted patients were CT-confirmed with GO in a median of around 6 months. Sample size was not statistically predetermined, and group allocation was not concealed from the investigators.

As regards this clonotype: This clone's antigen is unknown. This may arise from a read error, as a much more abundant clone is one base away.

The CDR3, from cysteine to phenylalanine, totals 13 residues. Just the 39-base CDR3 DNA is kept, in frame starting at base 1. The CDR1 and CDR2 encoded by the germline V gene are SGHVS and FQNEAQ. For repertoire sequencing, the TCR beta CDR3 regions were amplified from RNA transcripts. The first round was an RT-PCR using HTBI primers with the Qiagen OneStep RT-PCR kit, and this first round was followed by a second-round multiplex PCR, then size selection and purification. Libraries were sequenced paired-end with 100 bp reads on an Illumina HiSeq2000. In the original analysis: Reads were processed with SOAPnuke, discarding reads with adapters, uncalled bases, mean Phred below 15, or no exact constant-primer or identifier match. COPE v1.2.5 was used to merge the high-quality paired reads. Each unique nucleotide sequence was defined as a clonotype, and clonotypes were aligned to IMGT TRB V, D and J references with MiTCR v1.1. The analysis was limited to V-J combinations with a frequency above 0.0001, which together covered more than 99% of repertoires. For each V-J combination, a TCR clonal expansion and chaos score was defined as F50 clonal expansion divided by the chaos observed in the TCRdist matrix. Welch's t-statistics and random forest were used to narrow the features down to about twelve V-J combinations, which were then fed into a naive Bayes classifier. The Morisita-Horn index was used to measure how similar the thyroid and blood repertoires were. In TCRdb, the public reads were trimmed at Q25 with fastp and aligned with MiXCR, with productive beta chains retained. Rows with a matching CDR3 protein are joined into one entry that keeps the most common DNA and genes. These V and J calls derive from TCRdb rather than the authors' analysis. Counted in this sample were some 410,000 distinct CDR3 sequences; approximately 21% of them appeared once. The ten biggest clones cover 2.5% to 3.5% of the sample.

Hyperthyroidism was defined as stable when no progression to ophthalmopathy occurred within 18 months of follow-up. Hyperthyroidism patients were newly diagnosed, were aged 18 to 65 years, and had a disease duration under 2 months. Patients were excluded if they had other autoimmune diseases, uncontrolled infections, pregnancy or lactation. Clinical symptoms, serum thyroxine, TRAb, thyroid ultrasound and orbital computed tomography formed the basis of the diagnosis. Using Ficoll-Paque density gradient centrifugation, PBMCs were isolated from less than 11 ml of fresh peripheral blood. Total RNA was extracted using Trizol reagent, and RNA quality was checked on an Agilent 2100 Bioanalyzer.

The chain couples TRBV7-8 to TRBJ1-1; the D gene is unclear. Material for sequencing was peripheral blood. This receptor was taken from a woman aged 18-30 years with stable Graves' hyperthyroidism. Donor details come from another sample of the same person, matched by shared clones. The CDR3 loop reads CASSFNTNTEACF. The sequence in DNA is TGTGCCAGCAGCTTTAATACGAACACTGAAGCTTGCTTT.